The rows below give T cell receptor beta chains drawn from one sample of a study of T cell responses to AZD1222 COVID-19 vaccine. Using immunoSEQ multiplex PCR, the repertoire was profiled, and TCRdb retains in-frame clones only, with some absent. The top ten clones hold around 5.3% of a sample with tens of thousands of clones, 85% to 95% of them seen once. Here the sequenced sample was peripheral blood, taken on day 0 of AZD1222 vaccination. The receptors here all came from an adult in good health. Both conserved end residues are trimmed from each CDR3. A D gene is named only where the DNA matches it firmly.

d_gene	v_gene	len	j_gene	CDR3aa
-	TRBV5-1	11	TRBJ2-5	ASSFALQETQY
-	TRBV15	12	TRBJ1-4	ATSRDLTGEKLF
-	TRBV7-2	11	TRBJ1-1	ASSLWEGTEAF
-	TRBV5-4	11	TRBJ1-3	ASSTISGNTIY
-	TRBV7-2	13	TRBJ1-5	ASSNQGTGNQPQH
TRBD1	TRBV19	12	TRBJ2-3	ASHQGARADTQY
TRBD1	TRBV5-6	12	TRBJ2-5	ASSLVDRGETQY
TRBD1	TRBV5-6	12	TRBJ2-3	ASSNRGHEDTQY
-	TRBV19	12	TRBJ1-2	ASSMGGQDYGYT
-	TRBV5-5	11	TRBJ1-5	ASSLDLGQPQH
TRBD2	TRBV5-1	15	TRBJ2-5	ASSLRPAGGFGETQY
-	TRBV2	10	TRBJ1-2	ASSVTEYGYT
TRBD1	TRBV18	12	TRBJ1-2	ASSPDRTNYGYT
TRBD2	TRBV4-1	13	TRBJ2-1	ASSQGLAGGFKQF
-	TRBV5-1	11	TRBJ2-2	ASSADKAGELF
-	TRBV28	15	TRBJ1-6	ASSPGAGSSYNSPLH
-	TRBV19	14	TRBJ2-2	ASTLDGKWITGELF
-	TRBV10-2	12	TRBJ2-4	ASGGPDRKNIQY
-	TRBV2	13	TRBJ2-1	ASIPAVDTYNEQF
-	TRBV7-3	14	TRBJ2-1	ASSLMSGQRLNEQF
TRBD2	TRBV9	14	TRBJ2-3	ASSKGLAGFSDTQY
-	TRBV5-1	13	TRBJ1-5	ASSLEAGLNQPQH